This T cell receptor (beta chain) originates from a study of cytomegalovirus exposure and HLA in healthy donors. 13 Jbeta primers and 60 Vbeta primers were used for the PCR. Sequenced by immunoSEQ multiplex PCR; TCRdb stores in-frame clones only, minus some. Its clone listing holds around 150,000 clones. Germline V gives CDR1 ENHRY, CDR2 SYGVKD. J lost 2 bases, V lost 6 bases, and 3 bases had no gene match. The CDR3 sequence is 13 residues long. The material sequenced was PBMCs. This receptor was identified in a man aged 35-49 years in good health and CMV-seronegative. The rearrangement joins TRBV10-3 to TRBJ1-2, with 7 nucleotides matching TRBD1. The CDR3 here is CAISPTGNYGYTF. Written as DNA, the CDR3 is TGTGCCATCAGCCCGACAGGGAACTATGGCTACACCTTC.